This passage covers 17 T cell receptor beta chains from one sample sequenced in a study of T cell responses to AZD1222 COVID-19 vaccine. Some clones are missing from TCRdb's copy, which holds only in-frame ones; the method was immunoSEQ multiplex PCR. The data contain about 100,000 clones, about 87% of them singletons. The source material was peripheral blood, sampled on day 0 of MenACWY control vaccination. These receptors were collected from an adult in good health.

V usage is TRBV6-5 and J usage is TRBJ2-7; 7 bases are shared with TRBD1. V lost 4 bases, J lost 6 bases, and 3 bases stayed unmatched. The germline CDR1 and CDR2 sequences are MNHEY and SVGAGI. The CDR3 has 12 residues. The CDR3 protein is CASSLTGFEQYF. Written as DNA, the CDR3 is TGTGCCAGCAGTTTGACAGGGTTCGAGCAGTACTTC.

The chain uses TRBV9 and TRBJ1-2; D is unclear. V was pared by 3 bases and J by 4 bases, with 19 bases between. This CDR3 spans 16 amino acids. The germline V gene encodes CDR1 SGDLS and CDR2 YYNGEE. Here the CDR3 reads CASSGDVFGLPYGYTF. CDR3 in DNA: TGTGCCAGCAGCGGAGATGTCTTCGGACTCCCCTATGGCTACACCTTC.

The chain uses TRBV27 and TRBJ1-3, with 9 bases matching TRBD1. The V gene's germline CDR1 is MNHEY and CDR2 SMNVEV (reference sequence). With 6 bases clipped from V and 3 bases from J, the junction kept 6 bases outside the gene matches. The CDR3 has 15 residues. In nucleotides, the CDR3 is TGTGCCAGCAGGCCACAGGGGGCGCTTGGAAACACCATATATTTT. This gives the protein CASRPQGALGNTIYF.

J is TRBJ1-5 and V is TRBV10-3; D is unresolved. CDR1 and CDR2 from the germline V gene are ENHRY and SYGVKD. V was shortened by 0 bases and J by 0 bases, with 6 bases between the two germline ends. This CDR3 has 15 amino acids. The CDR3 sequence is CAISESYDSNQPQHF. The CDR3 nucleotides are TGTGCCATCAGTGAGTCGTACGATAGCAATCAGCCCCAGCATTTT.

This chain joins TRBV12-5 and TRBJ2-1; 7 bases map to TRBD1. This CDR3 has 17 residues. J gave up 6 bases and V 0 bases, and 11 bases lay outside the gene matches. CDR1 LGHNT and CDR2 FRNRAP come from the germline V gene. CDR3 loop: CASGLVRRRGGLNEQFF. Here the CDR3 DNA reads TGTGCTAGTGGTTTGGTACGTCGCAGAGGGGGCCTCAATGAGCAGTTCTTC. The variable domain in full, completed from reference TRBV12-5 and TRBJ2-1, reads DARVTQTPRHKVTEMGQEVTMRCQPILGHNTVFWYRQTMMQGLELLAYFRNRAPLDDSGMPKDRFSAEMPDATLATLKIQPSEPRDSAVYFCASGLVRRRGGLNEQFFGPGTRLTVL.

Only a few counts were recorded for this clone. The chain has TRBV28 and TRBJ1-2; perhaps TRBD1 as D (5 bases). Germline values: CDR1 MDHEN, CDR2 SYDVKM. V lost 3 bases, J lost 0 bases, and 8 bases lay in between. The CDR3 contains 14 residues. Here the CDR3 DNA reads TGTGCCAGCAGTTTCTGGGGCTCTAACTATGGCTACACCTTC. Translated, it gives CASSFWGSNYGYTF.

V and J are TRBV3-1 (or the pseudogene TRBV3-2) and TRBJ2-5; possibly TRBD1 for D (5 bases). CDR3 length: 15 residues. V was clipped by 2 bases and J by 2 bases, with 12 bases between them. Looked up from germline, CDR1 is LGHDT and CDR2 is YNNKEL (reference sequence). For the CDR3, the DNA is TGTGCCAGCAGCCAAACAGGACCCTTACAAGAGACCCAGTACTTC. It yields the protein CASSQTGPLQETQYF.

This clone appeared a few times. V is TRBV6-1 and J is TRBJ1-6; TRBD1 agrees at 8 bases. Germline assignment: CDR1 MNHNS and CDR2 SASEGT. The CDR3 covers 16 residues. Germline trimming cut 3 bases from V and 4 bases from J; bases unmatched to any gene: 5. In nucleotides, the CDR3 is TGTGCCAGCAGTGACCGGGACAGGAATTATAATTCACCCCTCCACTTT. Translated, it gives CASSDRDRNYNSPLHF.

V gene TRBV9 combines with J gene TRBJ1-2; 8 bases fit TRBD1. Germline V gene data show CDR1 as SGDLS and CDR2 as YYNGEE. The V segment lost 4 bases and the J segment 4 bases; nucleotides outside the gene matches: 6. This CDR3 region has 14 residues. As DNA, the CDR3 is TGTGCCAGCAGCTCCCAGGGGGCTCTCTATGGCTACACCTTC. Protein: CASSSQGALYGYTF. The variable domain in full, with the rest retrieved from reference TRBV9 and TRBJ1-2, is DSGVTQTPKHLITATGQRVTLRCSPRSGDLSVYWYQQSLDQGLQFLIQYYNGEERAKGNILERFSAQQFPDLHSELNLSSLELGDSALYFCASSSQGALYGYTFGSGTRLTVV.

The V and J genes are TRBV28 and TRBJ1-2; 9 bases agree with TRBD1. V lost 6 bases to trimming and J lost 5 bases; unmatched junction nucleotides: 4. This CDR3 region has 13 residues. CDR1 and CDR2 from the germline V gene are MDHEN and SYDVKM. This CDR3 reads CASSDRGRYGYTF. The DNA for the CDR3 is TGTGCCAGCAGCGACAGGGGGAGGTATGGCTACACCTTC.

The chain recombines TRBV18 with TRBJ2-5; D is unclear. Germline loops: CDR1 KGHSH, CDR2 LQKENI. This CDR3 is 13 amino acids long. Trimming shortened V by 2 bases and J by 1 base, and 5 bases separated the two germline ends. In DNA, the CDR3 is TGTGCCAGCTCACCATCCGGCCAAGAGACCCAGTACTTC. It yields the protein CASSPSGQETQYF.

V usage is TRBV12-3 or TRBV12-4 and J usage is TRBJ1-5, with D possibly being TRBD1 (5 bases). The CDR3 contains 13 residues. V shed 7 bases and J shed 5 bases, with 12 bases lying between them. CDR3 nucleotides: TGTGCCAGCACCCAAAGGGGAGATCAGCCCCAGCATTTT. This encodes CASTQRGDQPQHF.

The V call is TRBV7-3, the J call TRBJ2-3; D is undetermined. The germline V gene has CDR1 SGHTA and CDR2 FQGTGA. Trimming removed 5 bases from V and 5 bases from J, with 8 bases in between. CDR3 length: 12 residues. The CDR3 nucleotides are TGTGCCAGCAGCCTGCAGGAAGATACGCAGTATTTT. Translating it yields CASSLQEDTQYF.

As DNA, the CDR3 is TGTGCCAGCTCACCACCTAGGGCGGCGGAAACTGAAGCTTTCTTT. Translating it yields CASSPPRAAETEAFF. The chain links TRBV18 to TRBJ1-1; D not certain. The CDR3 contains 15 residues. The germline V and J ends were trimmed by 0 bases and 5 bases, with 13 bases remaining between them. The V gene's germline CDR1 is KGHSH and CDR2 LQKENI. Drawing the rest from reference TRBV18 and TRBJ1-1, the complete variable domain is NAGVMQNPRHLVRRRGQEARLRCSPMKGHSHVYWYRQLPEEGLKFMVYLQKENIIDESGMPKERFSAEFPKEGPSILRIQQVVRGDSAAYFCASSPPRAAETEAFFGQGTRLTVV.

The chain has TRBV19 and TRBJ2-2; no definite D call. CDR3 length equals 14 residues. Germline CDR1 and CDR2: LNHDA and SQIVND (reference sequence). Trimming shortened V by 8 bases and J by 0 bases, and 10 bases separated the two germline ends. The CDR3 sequence is CASYDGSNTGELFF. The CDR3 bases are TGTGCCAGTTACGACGGTTCGAACACCGGGGAGCTGTTTTTT.

This rearrangement joins TRBV6-5 to TRBJ1-1; a weak D match, TRBD1 (5 bases). V dropped 8 bases and J dropped 10 bases, with 14 bases sitting between them. Per germline, CDR1 MNHEY and CDR2 SVGAGI. The CDR3 runs to 11 residues. DNA for the CDR3: TGTGCCAGCTCACGGGGGGAGGGAGCTTTCTTT. Amino acids: CASSRGEGAFF.

The chain recombines TRBV10-3 with TRBJ1-4; TRBD1 aligns across 8 bases. The CDR3 contains 14 residues. Germline trimming cut 4 bases from V and 6 bases from J; bases unmatched to any gene: 4. Germline CDR1 ENHRY, CDR2 SYGVKD. The CDR3: CAISAGRGHEKLFF. The CDR3 DNA is TGTGCCATCAGTGCGGGCAGGGGGCATGAAAAACTGTTTTTT.